This T cell receptor (beta chain) was identified in a study of control samples from healthy donors and cancer patients. The germline V gene has CDR1 KGHSH and CDR2 LQKENI. The CDR3 is 14 amino acids. Trimming shortened V by 2 bases and J by 6 bases, and 11 bases separated the two germline ends. Using immunoSEQ multiplex PCR, the repertoire was profiled, and TCRdb retains in-frame clones only, with some absent. This table holds some 120,000 clones, approximately 90% found once. The chain links TRBV18 to TRBJ1-5; D perhaps matches TRBD1 (6 bases). This clonotype was sampled from a man between 18 and 29 years old in good health. Sequenced: blood. The CDR3 spells CASSPGGAGQPQHF. CDR3 nucleotide sequence: TGTGCCAGCTCACCAGGGGGCGCGGGTCAGCCCCAGCATTTT.